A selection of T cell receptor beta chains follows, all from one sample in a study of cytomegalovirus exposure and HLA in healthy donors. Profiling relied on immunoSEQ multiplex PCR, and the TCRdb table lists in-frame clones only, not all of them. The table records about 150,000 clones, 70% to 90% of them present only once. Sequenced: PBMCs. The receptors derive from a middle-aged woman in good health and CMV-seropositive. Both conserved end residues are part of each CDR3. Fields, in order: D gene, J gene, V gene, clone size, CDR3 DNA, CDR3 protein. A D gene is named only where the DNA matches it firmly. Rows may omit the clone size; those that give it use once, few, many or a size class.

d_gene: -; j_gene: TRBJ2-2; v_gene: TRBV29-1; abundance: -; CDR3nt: TGCAGCGTTGTGGTAAACTCGAACACCGGGGAGCTGTTTTTT; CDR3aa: CSVVVNSNTGELFF
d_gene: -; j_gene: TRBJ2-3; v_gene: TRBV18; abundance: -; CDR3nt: TGTGCCAGCTCACCACAGGAGGTGGATACGCAGTATTTT; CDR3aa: CASSPQEVDTQYF
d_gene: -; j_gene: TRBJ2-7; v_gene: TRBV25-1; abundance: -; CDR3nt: TGTGCCAGCAGTGAAGGGAGCCACTCCTACGAGCAGTACTTC; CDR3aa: CASSEGSHSYEQYF
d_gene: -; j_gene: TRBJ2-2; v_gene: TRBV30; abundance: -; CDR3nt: TGTGCCACGGACACTGACACCGGGGAGCTGTTTTTT; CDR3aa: CATDTDTGELFF
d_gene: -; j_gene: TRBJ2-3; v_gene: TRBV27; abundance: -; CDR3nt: TGTGCCAGCACCAGTTGGCGGAGCGTGGCAGATACGCAGTATTTT; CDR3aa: CASTSWRSVADTQYF
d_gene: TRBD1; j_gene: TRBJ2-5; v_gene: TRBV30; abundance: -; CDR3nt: TGTGCCTGGAGTGGCAAGGGGGCACGGGAGACCCAGTACTTC; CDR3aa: CAWSGKGARETQYF
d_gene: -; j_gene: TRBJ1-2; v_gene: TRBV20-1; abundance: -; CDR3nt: TGCAGTGCTAGTGGGACTGTCAACACCTTC; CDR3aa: CSASGTVNTF
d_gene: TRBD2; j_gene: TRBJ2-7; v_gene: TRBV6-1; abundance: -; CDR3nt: TGTGCCAGCAGTGTGGGACTAGCGGGAGGGCCGAATTTCTACGAGCAGTACTTC; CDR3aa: CASSVGLAGGPNFYEQYF
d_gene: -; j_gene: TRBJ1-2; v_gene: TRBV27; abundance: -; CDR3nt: TGTGCCAGCAGTTCACTCCTCCAGGGGCTCCGGTATGGCTACACCTTC; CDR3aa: CASSSLLQGLRYGYTF
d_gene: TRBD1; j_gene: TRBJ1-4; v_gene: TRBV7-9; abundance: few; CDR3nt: TGTGCCAGCAGCTTAGGGACAGGGGATGAAAAACTGTTTTTT; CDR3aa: CASSLGTGDEKLFF
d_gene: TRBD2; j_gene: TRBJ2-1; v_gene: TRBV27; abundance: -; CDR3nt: TGTGCCAGCCGACGTGGGCGGGAGGGCTACAATGAGCAGTTCTTC; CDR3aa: CASRRGREGYNEQFF
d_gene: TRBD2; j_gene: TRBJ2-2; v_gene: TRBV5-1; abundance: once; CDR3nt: TGCGCCAGCAGCTTGGGCGGGACTAGCGGTAACACCGGGGAGCTGTTTTTT; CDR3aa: CASSLGGTSGNTGELFF
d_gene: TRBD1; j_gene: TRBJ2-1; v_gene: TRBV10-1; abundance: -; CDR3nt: TGCGCCAGCAGTGAAGGACAGGGCTACAATGAGCAGTTCTTC; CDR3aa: CASSEGQGYNEQFF
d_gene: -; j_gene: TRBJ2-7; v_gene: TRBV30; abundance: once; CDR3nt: TGTGCCTGGAGTGCGGTCCGGGGGAACGAGCAGTACTTC; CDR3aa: CAWSAVRGNEQYF
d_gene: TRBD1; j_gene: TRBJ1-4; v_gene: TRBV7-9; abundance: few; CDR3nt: TGTGCCAGCAGCTTAGGGACAGGGTGGGCGCATGAAAAACTGTTTTTT; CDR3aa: CASSLGTGWAHEKLFF
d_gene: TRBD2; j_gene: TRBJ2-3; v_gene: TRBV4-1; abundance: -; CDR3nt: TGCGCCAGCACCCAGCCCGGCGCGACACAGGGACTAGAGTTTCGAGATACGCAGTATTTT; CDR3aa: CASTQPGATQGLEFRDTQYF
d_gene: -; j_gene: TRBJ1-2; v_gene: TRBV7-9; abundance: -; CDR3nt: TGTGCCAGCAGCCCGGTACAGGGAGGCTACACCTTC; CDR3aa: CASSPVQGGYTF
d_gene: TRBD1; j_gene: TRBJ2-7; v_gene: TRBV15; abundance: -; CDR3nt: TGTGCCACCAGCAGACAGGGGGTAGTGTACGAGCAGTACTTC; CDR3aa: CATSRQGVVYEQYF
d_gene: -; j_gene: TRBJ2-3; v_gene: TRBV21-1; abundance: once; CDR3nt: TGTGCCAGCACCTCTAGGACAGTTCACCTCACAGATACGCAGTATTTT; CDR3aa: CASTSRTVHLTDTQYF
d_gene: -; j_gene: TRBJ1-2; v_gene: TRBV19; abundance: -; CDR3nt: TGTGCCAGTAGTATAGATCCGGGGTATGGCTACACCTTC; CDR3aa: CASSIDPGYGYTF
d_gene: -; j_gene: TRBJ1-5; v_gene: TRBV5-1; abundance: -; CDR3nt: TGCGCCAGCAGCCCCAACGGGGAGAGAAATCAGCCCCAGCATTTT; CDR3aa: CASSPNGERNQPQHF
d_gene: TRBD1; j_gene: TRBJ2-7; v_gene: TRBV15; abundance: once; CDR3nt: TGTGCCACCAGCAGAGAGGGACAGGGAGGGAACTACGAGCAGTACTTC; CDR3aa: CATSREGQGGNYEQYF
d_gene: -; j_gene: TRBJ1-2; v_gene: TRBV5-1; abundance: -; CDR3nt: TGCGCCAGCAGTTTCCAACAGGGTAACTATGGCTACACCTTC; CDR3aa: CASSFQQGNYGYTF
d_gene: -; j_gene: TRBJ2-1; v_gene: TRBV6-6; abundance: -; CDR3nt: TGTGCCAGCAGTTACGGTCCAACTTACAATGAGCAGTTCTTC; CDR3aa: CASSYGPTYNEQFF
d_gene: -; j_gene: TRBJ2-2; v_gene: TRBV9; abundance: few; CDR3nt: TGTGCCAGCAGCCCTTCCGGCAGGGGTACCGGGGAGCTGTTTTTT; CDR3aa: CASSPSGRGTGELFF
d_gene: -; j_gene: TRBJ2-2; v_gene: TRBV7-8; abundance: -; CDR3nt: TGTGCCAGCAGGGGAGAAATCCTCACCGGGGAGCTGTTTTTT; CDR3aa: CASRGEILTGELFF
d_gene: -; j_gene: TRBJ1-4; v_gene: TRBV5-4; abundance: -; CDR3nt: TGTGCCAGCAGCACCAACCCGACAGTATCCGGAGAAAAACTGTTTTTT; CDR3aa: CASSTNPTVSGEKLFF
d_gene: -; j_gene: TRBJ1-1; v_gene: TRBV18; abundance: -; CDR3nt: TGTGCCAGCTCCACAGGGAGGGACACTGAAGCTTTCTTT; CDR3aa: CASSTGRDTEAFF
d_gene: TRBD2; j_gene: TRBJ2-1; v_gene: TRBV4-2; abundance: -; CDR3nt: TGTGCCAGCAGCCAGGCCGGGACTAGCGGGAGTACTTCCTACAATGAGCAGTTCTTC; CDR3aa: CASSQAGTSGSTSYNEQFF
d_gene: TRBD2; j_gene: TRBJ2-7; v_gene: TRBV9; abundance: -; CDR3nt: TGTGCCAGCAGCGCGGGACTAGCGGACTACGAGCAGTACTTC; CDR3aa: CASSAGLADYEQYF
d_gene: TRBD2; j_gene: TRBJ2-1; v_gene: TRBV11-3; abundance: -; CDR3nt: TGTGCCAGCAGCTCCATGACTAGCTTCAATGAGCAGTTCTTC; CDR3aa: CASSSMTSFNEQFF
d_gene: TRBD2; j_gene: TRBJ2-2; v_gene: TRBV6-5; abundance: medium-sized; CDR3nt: TGTGCCAGCAGCCGGGGACTAGCGGGAAGTGGGGAGCTGTTTTTT; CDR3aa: CASSRGLAGSGELFF
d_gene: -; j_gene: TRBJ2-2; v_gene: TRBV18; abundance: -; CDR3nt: TGTGCCAGCTCATTAGCTGACGGGGAGCTGTTTTTT; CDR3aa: CASSLADGELFF
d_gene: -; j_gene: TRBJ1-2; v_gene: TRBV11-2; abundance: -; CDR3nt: TGTGCCAGCAGTTTCAAGACGGGGGGTTCAGGCTACACCTTC; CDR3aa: CASSFKTGGSGYTF
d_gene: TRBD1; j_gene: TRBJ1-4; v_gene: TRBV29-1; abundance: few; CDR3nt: TGCAGCGCCAGTGGGACAGTTAATGAAAAACTGTTTTTT; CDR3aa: CSASGTVNEKLFF
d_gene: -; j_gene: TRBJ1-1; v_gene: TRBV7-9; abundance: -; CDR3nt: TGTGCCAGCAGCTTAAAACAGGTCACTGAAGCTTTCTTT; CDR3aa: CASSLKQVTEAFF
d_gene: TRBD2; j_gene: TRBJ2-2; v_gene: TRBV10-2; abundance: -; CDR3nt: TGCGCCAGCAGTGATGGGACTAGCGGGAGCATTCGCACTGGGGAGCTGTTTTTT; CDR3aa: CASSDGTSGSIRTGELFF
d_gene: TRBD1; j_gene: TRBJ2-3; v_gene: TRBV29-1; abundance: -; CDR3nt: TGCAGCGTGGGACAGAACACAGATACGCAGTATTTT; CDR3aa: CSVGQNTDTQYF